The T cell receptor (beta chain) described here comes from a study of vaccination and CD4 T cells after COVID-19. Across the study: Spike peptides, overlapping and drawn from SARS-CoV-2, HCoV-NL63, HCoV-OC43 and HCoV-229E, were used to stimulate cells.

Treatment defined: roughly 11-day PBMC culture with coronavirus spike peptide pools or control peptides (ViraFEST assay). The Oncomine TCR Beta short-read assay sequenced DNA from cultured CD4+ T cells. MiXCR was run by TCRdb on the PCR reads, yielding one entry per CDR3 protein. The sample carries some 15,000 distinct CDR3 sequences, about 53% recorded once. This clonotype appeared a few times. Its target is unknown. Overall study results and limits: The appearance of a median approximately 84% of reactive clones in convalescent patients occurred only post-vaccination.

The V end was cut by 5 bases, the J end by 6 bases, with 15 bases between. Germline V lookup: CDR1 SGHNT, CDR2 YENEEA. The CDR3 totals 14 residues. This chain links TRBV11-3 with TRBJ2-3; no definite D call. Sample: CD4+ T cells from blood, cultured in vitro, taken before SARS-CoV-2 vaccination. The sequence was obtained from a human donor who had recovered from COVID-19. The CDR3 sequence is CASSPVPSGDTQYF. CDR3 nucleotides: TGTGCCAGCAGCCCGGTACCGTCTGGGGATACGCAGTATTTT.